Below, one T cell receptor (beta chain) is given with its context. Its antigen is unidentified. Germline V gene sequence: CDR1 DFQATT, CDR2 SNEGSKA (reference sequence). The CDR3 sequence is 15 residues long. Losses at the gene ends were 3 bases for V and 5 bases for J; bases not matched to a gene: 11. Time point given: persistent/refractory GD, antithyroid drugs over 5 years with positive TRAb. Scientists built the TCR library using RNA that was extracted from PBMCs. Building the TCR beta libraries relied on iRepertoire HTBI primers, and CDR3 regions underwent Arm-PCR. From the multiplex PCR reads, TCRdb called clonotypes with MiXCR, one entry per CDR3 protein. The profile shows 400,000 to 500,000 distinct CDR3 sequences, 20% to 25% of them singletons. The data stem from a study of regulatory T cells in long-lasting Graves disease. Study-level results: Persistent-disease Graves' patients showed less TCR diversity than new cases. Rather than thyroid tissue, only peripheral blood underwent study.

This chain links TRBV20-1 with TRBJ2-5, with 8 positions matching TRBD2. This receptor was taken from a female donor with Graves disease. The sample was peripheral blood mononuclear cells (PBMCs), taken when the disease was refractory, from a patient treated with antithyroid drugs. The CDR3 region is CSARDPRGGDETQYF. As DNA, the CDR3 is TGCAGTGCTAGGGACCCCCGGGGGGGCGATGAGACCCAGTACTTC.